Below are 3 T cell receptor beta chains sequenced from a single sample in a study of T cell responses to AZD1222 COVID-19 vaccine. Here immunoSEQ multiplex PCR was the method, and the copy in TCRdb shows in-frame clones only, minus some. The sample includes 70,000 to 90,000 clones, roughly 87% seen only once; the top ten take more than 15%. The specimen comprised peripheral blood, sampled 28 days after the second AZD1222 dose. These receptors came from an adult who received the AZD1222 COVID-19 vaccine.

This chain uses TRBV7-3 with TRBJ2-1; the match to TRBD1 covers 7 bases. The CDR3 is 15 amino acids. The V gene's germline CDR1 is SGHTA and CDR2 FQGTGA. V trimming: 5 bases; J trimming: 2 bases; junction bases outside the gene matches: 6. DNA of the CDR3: TGTGCCAGCAGCGAGGACAGGAAACCCTACAATGAGCAGTTCTTC. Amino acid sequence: CASSEDRKPYNEQFF.

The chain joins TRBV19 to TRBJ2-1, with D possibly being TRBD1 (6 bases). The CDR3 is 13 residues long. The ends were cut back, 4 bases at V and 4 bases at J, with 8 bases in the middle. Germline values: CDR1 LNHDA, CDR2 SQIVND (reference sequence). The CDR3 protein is CASSTGQYNEQFF. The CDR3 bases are TGTGCCAGTAGTACCGGACAGTACAATGAGCAGTTCTTC.

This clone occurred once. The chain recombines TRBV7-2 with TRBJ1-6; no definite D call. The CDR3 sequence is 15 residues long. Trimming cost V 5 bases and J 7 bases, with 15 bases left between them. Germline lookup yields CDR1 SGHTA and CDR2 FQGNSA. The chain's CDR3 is CASSLQDGQNSPLHF. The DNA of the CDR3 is TGTGCCAGCAGCCTCCAGGACGGGCAGAATTCACCCCTCCACTTT.